This TCR beta chain appears in the sequencing data of a study of response to subunit inactivated influenza vaccine. General observations from the study: T cells newly recruited by each seasonal influenza vaccination are few, the authors suggested.

Points on this clonotype: Its antigen is still unknown.

MiXCR was run by TCRdb on the RT-PCR reads, yielding one entry per CDR3 protein. The profile covers about 520,000 distinct CDR3 sequences, with over 9.5% appearing a single time and roughly 12% taken by the ten largest. The sequencing here drew on PBMCs from blood, taken roughly 45 days after vaccination. The TCR originated in a man aged 50 to 59 who received an inactivated influenza vaccine.

The CDR3 spells CASSSSTVSTDTQYF. DNA of the CDR3: TGTGCCAGCTCATCTTCGACAGTAAGCACAGATACGCAGTATTTT. The chain joins TRBV18 to TRBJ2-3; D possibly corresponds to TRBD1 (5 bases). V was shortened by 5 bases and J by 0 bases, with 12 bases between the two germline ends. CDR3 length: 15 amino acids. Germline V CDR1 and CDR2: KGHSH, LQKENI.